What follows are 18 T cell receptor beta chains derived from one specimen sequenced in a study of shared clonotypes between healthy human individuals. Clones were sequenced by immunoSEQ multiplex PCR, and TCRdb holds only the in-frame ones, with some missing. The sample contains around 95,000 clones, roughly two thirds of which appear only once. Sequenced: memory CD8+ T cells sorted from blood. The sample's subset: CD45RO+ cells pooled with CCR7-negative TemRA cells. The receptor source for this set is a young man in good health.

V gene TRBV7-2 combines with J gene TRBJ2-7; either TRBD1 or TRBD2 may fit D (5 bases each). This CDR3 region has 15 residues. Between the trimmed V and J ends, which lost 1 base and 0 bases, there was a span of 10 bases. Germline V gene lookup returns CDR1 SGHTA and CDR2 FQGNSA. CDR3 DNA sequence: TGTGCCAGCAGCTTAGTGGACGGGGCCTCCTACGAGCAGTACTTC. Protein: CASSLVDGASYEQYF.

V and J are TRBV2 and TRBJ2-5; weak D call: TRBD2 (5 bases). The V and J ends lost 8 bases and 4 bases respectively, with 17 bases between them. Germline values: CDR1 SNHLY, CDR2 FYNNEI. The CDR3 is 14 amino acids. CDR3 nucleotide sequence: TGTGCCAGCGCCCTCGGGAAAGGCCTAGAGACCCAGTACTTC. It encodes CASALGKGLETQYF.

A few counts support this clone. The chain carries TRBV9 and TRBJ2-3, with D uncertain. The germline V and J ends were trimmed by 0 bases and 2 bases, with 7 bases remaining between them. The germline gives CDR1 SGDLS, CDR2 YYNGEE. This CDR3 spans 14 amino acids. CDR3: CASSVVVSTDTQYF. Here the CDR3 DNA reads TGTGCCAGCAGCGTAGTGGTCTCCACAGATACGCAGTATTTT.

This clone was seen just once. The chain carries TRBV27 and TRBJ1-2; unclear D gene. The CDR3 spans 14 residues. Trimming shortened V by 0 bases and J by 8 bases, and 13 bases separated the two germline ends. Germline values: CDR1 MNHEY, CDR2 SMNVEV (reference sequence). CDR3 bases: TGTGCCAGCAGTTTATCTCCGGGCGAACGGGGCTACACCTTC. This encodes CASSLSPGERGYTF.

The genes are TRBV5-1 and TRBJ2-6; TRBD2 might be the D (5 bases). The V and J ends lost 4 bases and 0 bases respectively, with 11 bases between them. The CDR3 totals 16 residues. CDR1 SGHRS and CDR2 YFSETQ come from the germline V gene. CDR3: CASSHRGLSGANVLTF. CDR3 in DNA: TGCGCCAGCAGCCACCGCGGACTCTCTGGGGCCAACGTCCTGACTTTC.

The chain links TRBV9 to TRBJ2-2; D possibly corresponds to TRBD1 (6 bases). Per germline, CDR1 SGDLS and CDR2 YYNGEE. CDR3 length equals 18 residues. Trimming took off 3 bases at V and 2 bases at J, with 20 bases between the two ends. The CDR3 loop reads CASSEALGDTSNTGELFF. DNA of the CDR3: TGTGCCAGCAGCGAGGCGTTGGGGGACACCTCAAACACCGGGGAGCTGTTTTTT.

This chain links TRBV4-1 with TRBJ2-2; D call uncertain. Trimming shortened V by 2 bases and J by 2 bases, and 12 bases separated the two germline ends. The CDR3 loop spans 16 amino acids. Germline CDR1 MGHRA, CDR2 YSYEKL. The CDR3 reads CASSQIGSENTGELFF. For the CDR3, the DNA is TGCGCCAGCAGCCAAATAGGCAGCGAAAACACCGGGGAGCTGTTTTTT.

The rearrangement links TRBV15 to TRBJ1-5, with D unclear. This CDR3 has 14 residues. Germline CDR1 reads LNHNV; CDR2 reads YYDKDF (reference sequence). V gave up 0 bases and J gave up 6 bases, with 9 bases separating them. The CDR3 loop reads CATSRDLLGQPQHF. CDR3 nucleotide sequence: TGTGCCACCAGCAGAGATCTGTTAGGTCAGCCCCAGCATTTT.

The chain recombines TRBV6-1 with TRBJ1-3; D remains unclear. CDR3 length: 12 residues. Between the trimmed V and J ends, which lost 2 bases and 4 bases, there was a span of 3 bases. CDR1 is MNHNS and CDR2 is SASEGT in the germline V gene. CDR3 in DNA: TGTGCCAGCAGTGAACAGGGAAACACCATATATTTT. Residues: CASSEQGNTIYF.

The sample holds many counts of this clone. The chain links TRBV7-9 to TRBJ2-7, with TRBD1 as a possible D gene (5 bases). V was pared by 5 bases and J by 3 bases, with 20 bases between. Looked up from germline, CDR1 is SEHNR and CDR2 is FQNEAQ (reference sequence). The CDR3 covers 16 residues. The CDR3 region is CASSVGGARISYEQYF. In DNA form, the CDR3 reads TGTGCCAGCAGCGTAGGTGGGGCCCGTATAAGCTACGAGCAGTACTTC.

The chain has TRBV5-6 and TRBJ2-7; D is unclear. Germline-derived CDR1 and CDR2 are SGHDT and YYEEEE. Deletions cut 2 bases from V and 0 bases from J, with 15 bases between. The CDR3 runs to 16 residues. The CDR3 DNA sequence: TGTGCCAGCAGCTTAGGGCTAAGCGAGAGCTCCTACGAGCAGTACTTC. This translates into CASSLGLSESSYEQYF.

V and J are TRBV14 and TRBJ2-1; 7 nucleotides line up with TRBD2. V shed 3 bases, J shed 9 bases, and the junction held 14 bases outside the gene matches. Germline assignment: CDR1 SGHDN and CDR2 FVKESK. This CDR3 is 16 amino acids long. CDR3 nucleotides: TGTGCCAGCAGCCACCGCTCGGGCGGGAGTTTAAGTGAGCAGTTCTTC. Protein product: CASSHRSGGSLSEQFF.

J is TRBJ1-2 and V is TRBV5-4; weak D call: TRBD1 (5 bases). The CDR3 covers 14 residues. V lost 4 bases and J lost 7, with 17 bases in between. Germline V gene sequence: CDR1 SGHNT, CDR2 YYREEE (reference sequence). In DNA, the CDR3 is TGTGCCAGCAGCCGTGAGGCGGCAGGGACTGGCTACACCTTC. Translated: CASSREAAGTGYTF.

This chain connects TRBV9 to TRBJ2-1; D might be TRBD1 or TRBD2, each matching 6 bases. Per germline, CDR1 SGDLS and CDR2 YYNGEE. V shed 3 bases and J shed 6 bases, with 16 bases lying between them. The CDR3 covers 15 residues. CDR3 protein: CASSAGTLGSNEQFF. CDR3 nucleotides: TGTGCCAGCAGCGCGGGGACACTCGGGAGCAATGAGCAGTTCTTC. Full variable domain (rest looked up from reference TRBV9 and TRBJ2-1): DSGVTQTPKHLITATGQRVTLRCSPRSGDLSVYWYQQSLDQGLQFLIQYYNGEERAKGNILERFSAQQFPDLHSELNLSSLELGDSALYFCASSAGTLGSNEQFFGPGTRLTVL.

The table lists this clone with a count of one. This sequence is one base from a far larger clone and is likely a read error. The chain employs TRBV6-1 and TRBJ1-1, with D possibly TRBD1 on 5 matching bases. The CDR3 has 13 amino acids. Germline CDR1 and CDR2: MNHNS and SASEGT. Trimming cost V 6 bases and J 4 bases, with 12 bases left between them. CDR3 residues: CASSPTGLTEAFF. The CDR3 bases are TGTGCCAGCAGCCCTACAGGTCTCACTGAAGCTTTCTTT.

V is TRBV30 and J is TRBJ1-1; D ambiguous. Germline assignment: CDR1 GTSNPN and CDR2 SVGIG (reference sequence). This CDR3 is built from 14 residues. Trimming shortened V by 1 base and J by 2 bases, and 11 bases separated the two germline ends. Written as DNA, the CDR3 is TGTGCCTGGAGTGGCATCAGGCTAAACACTGAAGCTTTCTTT. Translated, it gives CAWSGIRLNTEAFF.

This chain uses TRBV10-1 with TRBJ2-2, with D perhaps matching TRBD1 or TRBD2 (6 bases each). CDR1 and CDR2 from the germline V gene are WNHNN and SYGVQD (reference sequence). The CDR3 has 15 residues. V dropped 0 bases and J dropped 6 bases, with 11 bases sitting between them. The CDR3 loop reads CASSESVGGPGELFF. In DNA form, the CDR3 reads TGCGCCAGCAGTGAGTCTGTCGGGGGCCCCGGGGAGCTGTTTTTT.

The rearrangement links TRBV4-1 to TRBJ2-3, with 9 bases matching TRBD2. CDR3 size: 20 residues. V lost 2 bases and J lost 1; bases outside the gene matches: 16. The germline gives CDR1 MGHRA, CDR2 YSYEKL. This CDR3 is CASSQIPGPLAGDGTDTQYF. The DNA of the CDR3 is TGCGCCAGCAGCCAAATCCCCGGCCCCTTAGCGGGAGATGGCACAGATACGCAGTATTTT.